The present entry profiles one T cell receptor beta chain with its context. Trimming removed 4 bases from V and 5 bases from J, with 14 bases in between. The CDR3 is 14 residues long. The sample comes from a study of OX40 agonist ivuxolimab in advanced cancers. Turning to the study itself: As their treatment, patients were administered ivuxolimab, an agonistic anti-OX40 (CD134) antibody.

The table came from immunoSEQ multiplex PCR; TCRdb's copy has only in-frame clones and leaves some out. This table has 45,000 to 55,000 clones, around 80% appearing once. The clonotype originates from an adult with an advanced solid tumor such as melanoma, head and neck, liver or kidney cancer. The V gene is TRBV23-1, the J gene TRBJ1-2; the D is unclear. Being an ORF, TRBV23-1 has a function that is uncertain. Sample: CD4+ or CD8+ T cells sorted from blood, taken in a trial of the OX40 agonist ivuxolimab. The CDR3 region is CASSRAGDRYGYTF. CDR3 nucleotide sequence: TGCGCCAGCAGTCGGGCAGGCGACCGGTATGGCTACACCTTC.